This TCR beta chain is from a study of T cells in women clearing cervical HPV infection. The CDR3 runs to 14 residues. CDR1 and CDR2 (germline): DFQATT, SNEGSKA (reference sequence). The ends lost 3 bases at V and 4 bases at J; junction bases unmatched: 6. As to this clone: The CDR3 end falls 3 residues outside the read, so it is completed with the germline J gene.

Clones were sequenced by immunoSEQ multiplex PCR, and TCRdb holds only the in-frame ones, with some missing. The table for this sample gives some 14,000 clones. The sequencing input was blood buffy coat. The origin of this receptor is a woman between 18 and 69 years old with a cervical HPV16 infection that either progressed to CIN3+ or cleared (not recorded which). The chain is built from TRBV20-1 and TRBJ2-3; the match to TRBD2 covers 8 bases. CDR3 loop: CSARGGGIADTQYF. CDR3 DNA, as far as it was read: TGCAGTGCTAGGGGCGGGGGGATCGCAGATACG.